These 5 T cell receptor beta chains share one sample of origin, sequenced in a study of tumor-infiltrating lymphocytes in primary liver carcinoma. Each 20-30 mg portion of unsorted bulk tissue served as the source for co-extraction of RNA and DNA. Researchers generated TCR beta cDNA from about 450 ng of total RNA, relying on a constant-region primer. Generation of the TCR beta libraries relied on three nested multiplex PCR rounds using slightly modified ARM-PCR. For approximately 10 cycles apiece, the opening two PCR rounds ran with TRBV1-TRBV30 forward primers and a C-beta reverse primer. Using its own MiXCR run on the multiplex PCR reads, TCRdb lists one record per CDR3 protein. The sample holds roughly 25,000 distinct CDR3 sequences; roughly four fifths are singletons and the top ten take around 45%. The sequencing input was liver tumor tissue from sampling region 3. The subset is: tumor region T3, left-lateral pole. These receptors were obtained from a middle-aged man with primary liver carcinoma and hepatitis B virus infection.

Comment on this clonotype: The CDR3 ends on some other residue instead of the conserved phenylalanine or tryptophan, so this is likely a read error. This chain links TRBV6-1 with TRBJ2-7, with a possible D match to TRBD2 (5 bases). The CDR3 sequence is 13 residues long. Per the germline V gene, CDR1 is MNHNS and CDR2 is SASEGT. The chain's CDR3 is CASRERSSNEQYL. The CDR3 nucleotides are TGTGCCAGCAGGGAGCGGAGCTCCAACGAGCAGTACCTC.

The chain joins TRBV13 to TRBJ2-2; 12 bases are shared with TRBD2. The V gene's germline CDR1 is PRHDT and CDR2 FYEKMQ (reference sequence). The CDR3 is made up of 17 amino acids. The CDR3 bases are TGTGGGAGCAGCCCGAGGGGACTAGCGGGTGGCACCGGGGAGCTGTTTTTT. As protein: CGSSPRGLAGGTGELFF.

A word on this clonotype: Because it lacks the conserved phenylalanine or tryptophan at the end, this CDR3 is likely a read error. The chain uses TRBV12-3 or TRBV12-4 and TRBJ2-7; 11 bases are shared with TRBD1. This CDR3 has 15 amino acids. The CDR3: CGSSMGTGGSYEQYL. DNA for the CDR3: TGTGGCAGCAGTATGGGGACAGGGGGGTCCTACGAGCAGTACCTA.

To note about this clonotype: One base away lies a much larger clone, so this may be a sequencing read error. The gene calls are TRBV24-1 and TRBJ2-5; D unclear. The germline V gene has CDR1 KGHDR and CDR2 SFDVKD. The ends were cut back, 4 bases at V and 6 bases at J, with 11 bases in the middle. The CDR3 runs 13 residues. CDR3 nucleotide sequence: TGTGCCACCAGTGAGCCCGGTCAAAAGACCCAGTACTTC. This sequence encodes CATSEPGQKTQYF.

This clonotype was counted a single time. At one boundary the junction diverges from the germline segment, which might be a read error. The chain carries TRBV28 and TRBJ2-1; no definite D call. The CDR3 loop spans 17 amino acids. CDR1 and CDR2 (germline): MDHEN, SYDVKM. As DNA, the CDR3 is TGTGTCAGCAGTTTAAACTCGGGTGGAAGCTCCTACAATGAGCAGTTCTTC. Encoded protein: CVSSLNSGGSSYNEQFF.